Listed below are T cell receptor beta chains from one sample, sequenced in a study of blood T cell repertoires in COVID-19. Some clones are missing from TCRdb's copy, which holds only in-frame ones; the method was immunoSEQ multiplex PCR. This repertoire shows roughly 130,000 clones, about nine tenths found once; its top ten account for over 3.5%. Material for sequencing was peripheral blood. The receptors derive from a man aged 45 to 65 with active COVID-19. CDR3s include the opening cysteine and the closing phenylalanine or tryptophan. D genes are given only for firm matches. Clone size is shown for a subset of rows, as once, few, many or a class of expanded clone.

d_call	v_call	clone_size	j_call	cdr3_aa	cdr3_nt
TRBD1	TRBV7-6	NA	TRBJ1-6	CASSSTGSSYNSPLHF	TGTGCCAGCAGCTCGACAGGGAGCTCCTATAATTCACCCCTCCACTTT
TRBD1	TRBV29-1	NA	TRBJ2-2	CSAQGQGNTGELFF	TGCAGCGCCCAAGGACAGGGGAACACCGGGGAGCTGTTTTTT
TRBD1	TRBV13	NA	TRBJ2-5	CASSHDRVGETQYF	TGTGCCAGCAGCCACGACAGGGTTGGGGAGACCCAGTACTTC
TRBD2	TRBV7-2	NA	TRBJ2-5	CASSNGASGRAYETQYF	TGTGCCAGCTCCAACGGGGCTAGCGGGAGGGCCTATGAGACCCAGTACTTC
NA	TRBV19	NA	TRBJ1-5	CASSIDGTPDRNQPQHF	TGTGCCAGTAGTATAGATGGGACACCCGATCGAAATCAGCCCCAGCATTTT
NA	TRBV5-1	NA	TRBJ2-3	CASSLVSSIGYTQYF	TGCGCCAGCAGCTTGGTTTCCTCAATCGGGTATACGCAGTATTTT
NA	TRBV7-2	NA	TRBJ1-2	CASSLSTGGGYGYTF	TGTGCCAGCAGCTTATCAACGGGGGGGGGCTATGGCTACACCTTC
TRBD1	TRBV2	NA	TRBJ1-3	CASSETLRTGVSGNTIYF	TGTGCCAGCAGTGAGACCCTTAGGACAGGCGTCTCTGGAAACACCATATATTTT
NA	TRBV4-2	few	TRBJ2-1	CASSQDPGERLWNEQFF	TGTGCCAGCAGCCAAGATCCCGGGGAGAGGTTGTGGAATGAGCAGTTCTTC
TRBD2	TRBV11-2	NA	TRBJ2-5	CASSIGLAGWETQYF	TGTGCCAGCAGCATAGGACTAGCGGGGTGGGAGACCCAGTACTTC
TRBD1	TRBV2	NA	TRBJ1-2	CASSEEGQTGGYTF	TGTGCCAGCAGTGAAGAGGGACAGACGGGCGGCTACACCTTC
TRBD1	TRBV5-1	NA	TRBJ2-6	CASIPGQGAPGANVLTF	TGCGCCAGCATTCCCGGACAGGGGGCACCTGGGGCCAACGTCCTGACTTTC
NA	TRBV11-3	few	TRBJ2-1	CASSLGAGRGSYNEQFF	TGTGCCAGCAGCCTAGGGGCGGGAAGGGGTTCCTACAATGAGCAGTTCTTC
NA	TRBV7-2	NA	TRBJ2-2	CASSLTARGGELFF	TGTGCCAGCAGCTTGACTGCGCGCGGCGGGGAGCTGTTTTTT
NA	TRBV7-9	NA	TRBJ1-2	CASDGVRPRWTF	TGTGCCAGCGACGGGGTCAGGCCTCGGTGGACCTTC
NA	TRBV27	NA	TRBJ2-6	CASKLQGFLGANVLTF	TGTGCCAGCAAGCTCCAGGGTTTTCTCGGGGCCAACGTCCTGACTTTC
NA	TRBV29-1	once	TRBJ1-5	CSVVAGDSNQPQHF	TGCAGCGTTGTAGCCGGAGATAGCAATCAGCCCCAGCATTTT
TRBD1	TRBV24-1	once	TRBJ1-4	CATTDLDDRAGRDF	TGTGCCACCACCGATCTAGACGACAGGGCTGGTCGGGATTTT
TRBD1	TRBV5-6	few	TRBJ2-2	CASSGPGQGLAGELFF	TGTGCCAGCAGCGGGCCGGGACAGGGTCTCGCCGGGGAGCTGTTTTTT
NA	TRBV2	NA	TRBJ1-1	CASRVEGLNTEAFF	TGTGCCAGCCGGGTGGAGGGGTTGAACACTGAAGCTTTCTTT
NA	TRBV6-5	NA	TRBJ1-5	CASSLSYSNQPQHF	TGTGCCAGCAGCCTCAGTTATAGCAATCAGCCCCAGCATTTT
NA	TRBV4-1	NA	TRBJ2-3	CASSPSWGETSTDTQYF	TGCGCCAGCAGCCCGTCGTGGGGGGAAACTAGCACAGATACGCAGTATTTT
TRBD2	TRBV5-4	once	TRBJ2-3	CASSLEAGEATDTQYF	TGTGCCAGCAGCTTGGAAGCGGGAGAGGCCACAGATACGCAGTATTTT
NA	TRBV12-3/TRBV12-4	NA	TRBJ1-6	CASSPAYNSPLHF	TGTGCCAGCAGCCCGGCCTATAATTCACCCCTCCACTTT
TRBD2	TRBV5-1	NA	TRBJ2-4	CASSLDLAGGFVAKNIQYF	TGCGCCAGCAGCTTGGATTTAGCGGGGGGATTCGTAGCCAAAAACATTCAGTACTTC
NA	TRBV2	NA	TRBJ1-2	CASNKDSGYTF	TGTGCCAGCAATAAGGACAGTGGCTACACCTTC
TRBD1	TRBV19	NA	TRBJ1-1	CASSIRGQNEAFF	TGTGCCAGTAGTATTAGGGGGCAAAACGAAGCTTTCTTT
TRBD2	TRBV6-6	NA	TRBJ2-7	CASSPSGGNSYEQYF	TGTGCCAGCAGCCCCAGCGGGGGCAACTCCTACGAGCAGTACTTC
TRBD2	TRBV9	NA	TRBJ2-3	CASSVGATSGGAADTQYF	TGTGCCAGCAGCGTAGGGGCGACTAGCGGGGGGGCCGCAGATACGCAGTATTTT
TRBD1	TRBV25-1	NA	TRBJ1-2	CASSETGASGLYGYTF	TGTGCCAGCAGTGAAACAGGGGCCTCCGGATTATATGGCTACACCTTC
NA	TRBV28	once	TRBJ2-1	CASSLGRVYNEQFF	TGTGCCAGCAGTTTAGGGCGGGTCTACAATGAGCAGTTCTTC
NA	TRBV5-5	NA	TRBJ2-3	CASSLVPGRNTQYF	TGTGCCAGCAGCTTGGTCCCAGGGCGGAATACGCAGTATTTT
TRBD2	TRBV6-2/TRBV6-3	few	TRBJ2-2	CASSYVLAGSGELFF	TGTGCCAGCAGTTATGTACTAGCGGGGTCCGGGGAGCTGTTTTTT
TRBD2	TRBV19	NA	TRBJ2-1	CASSTSGGLSYNEQFF	TGTGCCAGTAGTACTAGCGGGGGCCTTTCCTACAATGAGCAGTTCTTC
NA	TRBV5-1	NA	TRBJ2-5	CASSLGPETQYF	TGCGCCAGCAGCTTGGGGCCGGAGACCCAGTACTTC
TRBD1	TRBV6-5	NA	TRBJ1-3	CASSSQGALSGNTIYF	TGTGCCAGCAGTTCCCAGGGGGCCCTCTCTGGAAACACCATATATTTT
NA	TRBV7-7	once	TRBJ2-5	CASSLSGADQETQYF	TGTGCCAGCAGCTTAAGTGGGGCCGACCAAGAGACCCAGTACTTC
NA	TRBV2	once	TRBJ2-3	CASSESLGPSDKQYF	TGTGCCAGCAGTGAATCGTTGGGGCCTAGCGATAAGCAGTATTTT
TRBD1	TRBV7-9	NA	TRBJ2-7	CASSLGQGNGQYF	TGTGCCAGCAGCTTAGGACAGGGTAACGGGCAGTACTTC
TRBD1	TRBV18	NA	TRBJ2-7	CASSRGQGVEQYF	TGTGCCAGCTCCCGGGGACAGGGTGTCGAGCAGTACTTC
TRBD2	TRBV24-1	NA	TRBJ2-3	CASPTGTSGSSTDTQYF	TGTGCCTCCCCAACCGGGACTAGCGGCTCTAGCACAGATACGCAGTATTTT